This T cell receptor (beta chain) was obtained from a study of beta chain features in type 1 diabetes. Findings and limits, study-wide: Shorter TCRB CDR3s, moderately but significantly so, were found in Type 1 diabetes patients in all four CD4+ subsets.

Germline V gives CDR1 SEHNR, CDR2 FQNEAQ (reference sequence). The CDR3 spans 15 residues. Trimming at V came to 5 bases and at J to 4 bases, leaving 5 bases not matched to a gene. cDNA synthesis used the whole RNA isolate, giving expressed TCRB sequences. Libraries were prepared by immunoSEQ multiplex PCR; TCRdb keeps only in-frame clonotypes and omits some of them. The sample yields 500,000 to 850,000 clones, over 11% seen once. This clone was counted a few times. Its antigen remains unidentified. J is TRBJ2-3 and V is TRBV7-9; 11 bases agree with TRBD1. The sequencing sample was made of naive CD4+ T cells from blood. The origin of this receptor is a man younger than 30 with type 1 diabetes. The CDR3 loop reads CASSKGQGGADTQYF. CDR3 sequence (DNA): TGTGCCAGCAGCAAGGGACAGGGGGGCGCAGATACGCAGTATTTT.